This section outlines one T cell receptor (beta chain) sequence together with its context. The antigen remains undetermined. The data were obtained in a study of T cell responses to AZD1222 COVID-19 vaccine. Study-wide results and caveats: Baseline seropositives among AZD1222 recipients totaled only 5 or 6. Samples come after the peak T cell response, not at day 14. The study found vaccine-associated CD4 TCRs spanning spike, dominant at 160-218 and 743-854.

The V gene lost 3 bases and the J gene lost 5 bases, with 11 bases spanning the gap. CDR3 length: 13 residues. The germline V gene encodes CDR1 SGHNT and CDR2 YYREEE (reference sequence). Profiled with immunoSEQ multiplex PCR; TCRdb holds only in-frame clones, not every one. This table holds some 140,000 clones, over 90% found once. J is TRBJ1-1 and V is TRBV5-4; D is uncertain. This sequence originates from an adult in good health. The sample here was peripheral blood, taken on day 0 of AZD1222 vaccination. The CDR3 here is CASSSTVGTEAFF. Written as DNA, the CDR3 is TGTGCCAGCAGCTCTACGGTGGGAACTGAAGCTTTCTTT.